The rows below give T cell receptor beta chains drawn from one sample of a study of shared clonotypes between healthy human individuals. Clones were read by immunoSEQ multiplex PCR, and TCRdb kept only the in-frame ones, dropping some. The table records around 1,900,000 clones, roughly 93% of them present only once. Sequenced: naive CD8+ T cells from PBMCs. The receptors shown here come from a man aged 18 to 30 in good health. Some clones in this sample may be carry-over from other donors' samples. Both conserved end residues are part of each CDR3. A D gene is named only where the DNA matches it firmly. Clone size appears in some rows only: once, few, many, or a class for an expanded clone.

V,size,J,D,CDR3,DNA
TRBV4-1,-,TRBJ1-2,TRBD1,CASSQEPGGDYGYTF,TGCGCCAGCAGCCAAGAGCCAGGGGGAGACTATGGCTACACCTTC
TRBV19,-,TRBJ1-4,-,CASSITARTNEKLFF,TGTGCCAGTAGTATTACGGCCCGGACTAATGAAAAACTGTTTTTT
TRBV27,few,TRBJ2-2,-,CASSLRTNTGELFF,TGTGCCAGCAGTTTAAGGACGAACACCGGGGAGCTGTTTTTT
TRBV7-7,-,TRBJ2-7,-,CASSLGRFGEQYF,TGTGCCAGCAGCTTAGGCCGATTCGGCGAGCAGTACTTC
TRBV5-1,-,TRBJ1-5,-,CASSLWPGTGQPQHF,TGCGCCAGCAGCTTGTGGCCGGGGACGGGTCAGCCCCAGCATTTT
TRBV2,-,TRBJ1-4,TRBD1,CASRGDSLDEKLFF,TGTGCCAGCAGAGGGGACAGCCTCGATGAAAAACTGTTTTTT
TRBV6-1,-,TRBJ1-5,-,CASSEGQINNQPQHF,TGTGCCAGCAGTGAAGGACAGATAAACAATCAGCCCCAGCATTTT
TRBV7-2,-,TRBJ1-1,-,CASSTRGRNTEAFF,TGTGCCAGCAGTACCAGGGGACGGAACACTGAAGCTTTCTTT
TRBV29-1,-,TRBJ1-3,-,CSVAGGPSGNTIYF,TGCAGCGTTGCGGGAGGCCCCTCTGGAAACACCATATATTTT
TRBV7-9,-,TRBJ2-7,-,CASSLEEGGTYEQYF,TGTGCCAGCAGCTTAGAGGAGGGCGGGACCTACGAGCAGTACTTC
TRBV27,once,TRBJ1-2,-,CASREAGGIYGYTF,TGTGCCAGCAGGGAAGCGGGAGGTATTTATGGCTACACCTTC